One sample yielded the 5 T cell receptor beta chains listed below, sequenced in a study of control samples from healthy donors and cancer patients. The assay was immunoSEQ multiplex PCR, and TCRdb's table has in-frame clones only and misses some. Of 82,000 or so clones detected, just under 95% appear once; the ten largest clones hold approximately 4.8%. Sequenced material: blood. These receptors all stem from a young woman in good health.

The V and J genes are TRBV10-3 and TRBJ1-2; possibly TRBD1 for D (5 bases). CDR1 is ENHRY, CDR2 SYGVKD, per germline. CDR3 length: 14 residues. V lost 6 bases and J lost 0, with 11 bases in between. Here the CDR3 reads CAIRPTASNYGYTF. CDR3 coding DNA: TGTGCCATCAGGCCGACAGCTTCTAACTATGGCTACACCTTC.

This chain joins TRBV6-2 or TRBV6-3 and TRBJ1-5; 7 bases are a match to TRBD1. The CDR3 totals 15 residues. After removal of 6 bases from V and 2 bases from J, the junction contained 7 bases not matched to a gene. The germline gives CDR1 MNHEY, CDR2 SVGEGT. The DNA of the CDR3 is TGTGCCAGCAGCCCGGGACAGAGCCGCAATCAGCCCCAGCATTTT. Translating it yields CASSPGQSRNQPQHF.

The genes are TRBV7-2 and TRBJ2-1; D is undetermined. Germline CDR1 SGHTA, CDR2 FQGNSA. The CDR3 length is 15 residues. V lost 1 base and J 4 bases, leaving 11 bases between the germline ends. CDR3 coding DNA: TGTGCCAGCAGCTTAGAGGGAAGAGAATACAATGAGCAGTTCTTC. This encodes CASSLEGREYNEQFF. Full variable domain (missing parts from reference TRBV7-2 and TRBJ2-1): GAGVSQSPSNKVTEKGKDVELRCDPISGHTALYWYRQSLGQGLEFLIYFQGNSAPDKSGLPSDRFSAERTGGSVSTLTIQRTQQEDSAVYLCASSLEGREYNEQFFGPGTRLTVL.

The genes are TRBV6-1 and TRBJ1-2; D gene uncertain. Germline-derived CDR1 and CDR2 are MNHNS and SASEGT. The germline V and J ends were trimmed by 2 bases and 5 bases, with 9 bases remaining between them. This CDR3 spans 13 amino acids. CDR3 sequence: CASSESITYGYTF. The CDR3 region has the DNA TGTGCCAGCAGTGAATCCATTACTTATGGCTACACCTTC.

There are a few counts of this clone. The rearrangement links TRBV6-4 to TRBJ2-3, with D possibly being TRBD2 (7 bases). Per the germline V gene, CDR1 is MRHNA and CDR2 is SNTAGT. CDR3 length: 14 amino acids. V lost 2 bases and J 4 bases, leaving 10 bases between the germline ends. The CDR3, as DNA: TGTGCCAGCAGTGACGGGGGGGCCGCAGATACGCAGTATTTT. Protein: CASSDGGAADTQYF.